A selection of T cell receptor beta chains follows, all from one sample in a study of vaccination and CD4 T cells after COVID-19. These receptors lack a known antigen. MiXCR, applied by TCRdb to the PCR reads, yields one record per CDR3 protein. The repertoire holds about 24,000 distinct CDR3 sequences, roughly 64% seen once, with 7% to 9.5% in the top ten. Sequencing was done on a sample of CD4+ T cells from blood, cultured in vitro. The receptors were gathered from a human donor who had recovered from COVID-19. CDR3s leave out the opening cysteine and the closing phenylalanine or tryptophan. A D gene is named only where the DNA matches it firmly. Size is stated for part of the rows, as once, few or many counts, or as a class when the clone is expanded.

clone_size	d_call	v_call	j_call	cdr3_aa
-	TRBD1	TRBV20-1	TRBJ1-3	SAPTTGWSGNTIY
-	-	TRBV19	TRBJ1-2	ASRTSGDYGYT
-	TRBD1	TRBV30	TRBJ1-5	AWSDRGSQPQH
-	-	TRBV18	TRBJ1-1	ASSPSSRGDTEAF
-	TRBD2	TRBV27	TRBJ2-7	ASSLKPLLSGITYRGEQY
-	-	TRBV24-1	TRBJ2-1	ATSDSHYNEQF
-	-	TRBV6-2/TRBV6-3	TRBJ2-7	ASSDPRGASYEQY
-	TRBD2	TRBV5-4	TRBJ2-3	ASSFSGRTFSTDTQY
few	-	TRBV7-2	TRBJ2-7	ASSLGGISYEQY
-	TRBD1	TRBV28	TRBJ1-5	ASRGTGGQPQH
few	-	TRBV20-1	TRBJ1-5	SARNQRSGNQPQH
-	-	TRBV12-3/TRBV12-4	TRBJ1-2	ASSSQASPLYGYT
medium-sized	TRBD1	TRBV6-2/TRBV6-3	TRBJ1-1	ASSRPPGQGEAF
-	-	TRBV7-2	TRBJ2-7	ASSPPAGPYEQY
-	TRBD1	TRBV6-4	TRBJ2-7	ASALIRDRGLYHYEQY
medium-sized	-	TRBV27	TRBJ1-5	ASSPNRAENQPQH
-	TRBD1	TRBV25-1	TRBJ1-2	ASSPYDRDHYGYT
-	TRBD1	TRBV5-4	TRBJ2-5	ASSNPGQLQETQY
few	-	TRBV7-2	TRBJ2-3	ASSLASSGTDTQY
-	-	TRBV6-5	TRBJ1-2	ASSYSGSPTNYGYT
few	-	TRBV7-3	TRBJ1-2	ASSPGWGPKDGYT
few	-	TRBV30	TRBJ1-5	AWSGPRNQPQH
once	TRBD1	TRBV24-1	TRBJ1-5	ATSDPGQGNQPRH
-	-	TRBV6-2/TRBV6-3	TRBJ1-5	ASSYSIAGTGQPQH
-	-	TRBV6-5	TRBJ2-7	ASSYHPSYEQY
-	-	TRBV19	TRBJ1-1	ASSIGQGRVTEAF
-	TRBD1	TRBV11-1	TRBJ2-7	ASSLGNRGVYEQY
-	-	TRBV27	TRBJ1-6	ASSPGPQVSYNSPLH
few	TRBD1	TRBV20-1	TRBJ2-1	SAPGGATYNEQF
-	-	TRBV11-2	TRBJ2-7	ASSLGLGYEQY
-	-	TRBV28	TRBJ2-5	ASSFSGGGQETQY
medium-sized	-	TRBV20-1	TRBJ1-5	SANTPTVPNQPQH
-	TRBD1	TRBV6-2/TRBV6-3	TRBJ2-3	ASSPWTGGRGTQY
-	TRBD1	TRBV27	TRBJ2-5	ASSFQGVGETQY
-	-	TRBV28	TRBJ1-2	ASSLSNYGYT
once	-	TRBV6-2/TRBV6-3	TRBJ2-2	ASSYQGPGELF
few	-	TRBV30	TRBJ2-5	AWSVRAGETQY
-	-	TRBV24-1	TRBJ1-5	ATSDSSWGGNQPQH
few	-	TRBV24-1	TRBJ1-1	ATSELDSTEAF
-	-	TRBV20-1	TRBJ2-1	SAEPLADPYNEQF
-	TRBD1	TRBV7-6	TRBJ1-2	ASSLDGQGNYGYT
-	-	TRBV6-5	TRBJ2-7	ASSSPKLGGPSSYEQY
once	-	TRBV7-8	TRBJ2-5	ASSLVRPSLRGGDDGVLGETQY
once	-	TRBV7-8	TRBJ1-4	ASTSQQRLNEKLF
-	-	TRBV29-1	TRBJ2-5	SVGRETQY
few	TRBD1	TRBV30	TRBJ1-5	AWSRDRGGQPQH
-	-	TRBV15	TRBJ2-6	ATSRVVNSGANVLT
-	-	TRBV12-3/TRBV12-4	TRBJ1-3	ASDRQDANTIY
-	TRBD2	TRBV20-1	TRBJ2-1	SAARESAYNEQF
-	-	TRBV7-2	TRBJ2-3	ASSLGRQTDTQY
-	-	TRBV6-5	TRBJ2-2	ASSSQGANTGELF
-	TRBD1	TRBV30	TRBJ1-5	AWSVYRGYSGQPQH
-	TRBD2	TRBV7-3	TRBJ2-3	ASSLAGGPSGTDTQY
few	-	TRBV7-2	TRBJ1-1	ASSQVGVNTEAF
few	-	TRBV7-8	TRBJ1-5	ASSSYWDRQPQH
-	-	TRBV7-9	TRBJ2-7	ASSLGIPGTEQY
few	TRBD1	TRBV7-2	TRBJ1-5	ASSQDRVNQPQH
few	-	TRBV5-8	TRBJ1-6	ASSRMTVANSPLH
-	-	TRBV6-1	TRBJ1-1	ASSESRVRINTEAF